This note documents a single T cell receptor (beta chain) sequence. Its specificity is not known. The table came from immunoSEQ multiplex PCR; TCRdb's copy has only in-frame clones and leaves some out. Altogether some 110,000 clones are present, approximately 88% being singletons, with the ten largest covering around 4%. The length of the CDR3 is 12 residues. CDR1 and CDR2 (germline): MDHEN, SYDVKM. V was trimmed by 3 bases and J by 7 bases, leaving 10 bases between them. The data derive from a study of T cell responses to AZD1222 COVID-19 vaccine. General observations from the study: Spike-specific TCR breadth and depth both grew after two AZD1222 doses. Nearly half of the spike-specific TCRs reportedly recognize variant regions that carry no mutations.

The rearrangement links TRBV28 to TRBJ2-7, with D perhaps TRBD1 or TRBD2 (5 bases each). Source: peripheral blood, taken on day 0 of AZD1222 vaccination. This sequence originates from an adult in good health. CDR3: CASSLGVREQYF. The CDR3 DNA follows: TGTGCCAGCAGTTTGGGGGTTCGAGAGCAGTACTTC.